The 8 T cell receptor beta chains presented below share a single source sample, sequenced in a study of T cells expressing NK-cell markers (dated by TCRdb to about 2020). The library was prepared using 5' RACE. For sequencing, an Illumina HiSeq 2000 was employed. One entry per CDR3 protein sequence results from the TCRdb reprocessing of the reads, with DNA left out. The sample table on file contains hundreds of thousands of distinct CDR3 sequences. The ten largest clones add up to 5% to 5.5% of the sample. Specimen: blood T cells: a sorted CD56 or NKG2C T cell subset, CD4+ or CD8+ T cells, or bulk PBMC T cells (not recorded which). These receptors originate from a man aged 18-75 years in good health.

The rearrangement uses TRBV24-1 and TRBJ2-3; as DNA is missing, the TRBD1 call by TCRdb cannot be tested. The CDR3 covers 16 residues. The germline CDR1 and CDR2 sequences are KGHDR and SFDVKD. CDR3 loop: CATSDFGQGSADTQYF.

The genes are TRBV20-1 and TRBJ1-6. CDR3 size: 15 residues. Germline loops: CDR1 DFQATT, CDR2 SNEGSKA (reference sequence). CDR3 residues: CSARPFGSYNSPLHF.

The chain combines TRBV9 with TRBJ2-5; there is no DNA to check the TCRdb D call of TRBD2. The CDR3 is 17 residues long. CDR1 and CDR2 (germline): SGDLS, YYNGEE. The CDR3 reads CASSEGSLAGGQETQYF.

This chain joins TRBV3-1 and TRBJ1-6. Germline lookup yields CDR1 LGHDT and CDR2 YNNKEL (reference sequence). This CDR3 is 18 amino acids long. The CDR3 spells CASSQDRGGASYNSPLHF.

The chain links TRBV5-1 to TRBJ2-1; the TCRdb D gene call, TRBD1, has no DNA to confirm it. This CDR3 region has 15 residues. Germline V CDR1 and CDR2: SGHRS, YFSETQ. CDR3 region: CASSLEGWNYNEQFF.

This rearrangement joins TRBV6-1 to TRBJ1-1; no DNA is available, so the TRBD1 call from TCRdb remains unchecked. The CDR3 contains 15 residues. Germline CDR1 and CDR2: MNHNS and SASEGT. CDR3 amino acids: CASSEMGAGEDEAFF.

The chain has TRBV29-1 and TRBJ2-6; no DNA is available, so the TRBD1 call from TCRdb remains unchecked. The germline CDR1 and CDR2 sequences are SQVTM and ANQGSEA. CDR3 length: 13 residues. CDR3 loop: CSVEKPPRGVLTF.

This chain uses TRBV20-1 with TRBJ1-5; TCRdb returns TRBD1, unconfirmable since there is no DNA. From germline, CDR1 is DFQATT and CDR2 SNEGSKA (reference sequence). The CDR3 loop spans 14 amino acids. The CDR3 spells CSAPTGFKNQPQHF.